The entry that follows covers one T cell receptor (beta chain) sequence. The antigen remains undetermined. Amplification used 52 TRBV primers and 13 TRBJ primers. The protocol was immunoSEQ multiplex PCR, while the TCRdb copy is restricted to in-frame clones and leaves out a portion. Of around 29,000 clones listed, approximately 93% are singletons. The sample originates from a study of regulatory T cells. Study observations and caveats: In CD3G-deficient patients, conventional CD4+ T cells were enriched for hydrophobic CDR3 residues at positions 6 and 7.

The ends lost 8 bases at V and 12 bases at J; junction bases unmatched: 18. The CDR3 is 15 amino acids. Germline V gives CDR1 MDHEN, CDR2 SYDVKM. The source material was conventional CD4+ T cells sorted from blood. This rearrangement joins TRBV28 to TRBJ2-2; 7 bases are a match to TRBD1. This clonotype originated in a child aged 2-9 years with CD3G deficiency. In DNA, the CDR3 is TGTGCCAGCGCCACCCCTGGAAAGGGGGCCGGAAAGCTGTTTTTT. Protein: CASATPGKGAGKLFF.